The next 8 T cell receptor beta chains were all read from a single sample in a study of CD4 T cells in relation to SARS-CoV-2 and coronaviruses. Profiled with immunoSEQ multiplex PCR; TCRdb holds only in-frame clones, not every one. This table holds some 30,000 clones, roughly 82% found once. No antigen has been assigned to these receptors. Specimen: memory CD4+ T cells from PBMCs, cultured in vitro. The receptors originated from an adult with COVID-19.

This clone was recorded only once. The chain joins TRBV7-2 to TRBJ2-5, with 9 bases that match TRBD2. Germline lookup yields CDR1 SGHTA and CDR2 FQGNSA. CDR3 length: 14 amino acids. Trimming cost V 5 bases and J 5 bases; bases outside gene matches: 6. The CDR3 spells CASSLRGTSETQYF. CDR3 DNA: TGTGCCAGCAGCCTTAGGGGGACTAGCGAGACCCAGTACTTC.

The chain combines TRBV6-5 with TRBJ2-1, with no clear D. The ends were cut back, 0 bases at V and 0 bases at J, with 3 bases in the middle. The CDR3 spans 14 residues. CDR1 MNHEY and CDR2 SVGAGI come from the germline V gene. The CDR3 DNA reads TGTGCCAGCAGTTACTCCATCTCCTACAATGAGCAGTTCTTC. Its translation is CASSYSISYNEQFF.

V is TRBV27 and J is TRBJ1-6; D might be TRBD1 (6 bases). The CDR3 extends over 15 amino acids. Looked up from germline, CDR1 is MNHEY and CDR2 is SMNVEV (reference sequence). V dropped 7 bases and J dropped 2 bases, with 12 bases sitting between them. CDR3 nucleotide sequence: TGTGCCAGCAATTCGCGGGGGCCCTATAATTCACCCCTCCACTTT. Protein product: CASNSRGPYNSPLHF.

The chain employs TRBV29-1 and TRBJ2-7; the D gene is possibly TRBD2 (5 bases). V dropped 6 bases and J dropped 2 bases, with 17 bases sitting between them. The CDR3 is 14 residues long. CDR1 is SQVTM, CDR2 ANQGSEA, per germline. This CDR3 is CSVRVFPAAYEQYF. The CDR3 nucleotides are TGCAGCGTGCGGGTGTTCCCAGCTGCCTACGAGCAGTACTTC.

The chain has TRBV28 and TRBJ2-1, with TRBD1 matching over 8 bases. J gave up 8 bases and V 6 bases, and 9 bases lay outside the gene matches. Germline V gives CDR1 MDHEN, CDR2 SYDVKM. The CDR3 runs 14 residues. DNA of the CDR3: TGTGCCAGCAGAACAGGGGGATCGACCGATGAGCAGTTCTTC. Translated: CASRTGGSTDEQFF.

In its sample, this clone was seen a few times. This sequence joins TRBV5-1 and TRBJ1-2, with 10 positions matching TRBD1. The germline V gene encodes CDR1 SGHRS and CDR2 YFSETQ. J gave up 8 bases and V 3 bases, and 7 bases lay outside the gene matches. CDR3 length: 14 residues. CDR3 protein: CASSSLGTGVGYTF. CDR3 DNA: TGCGCCAGCAGCTCCCTGGGGACAGGGGTGGGCTACACCTTC.

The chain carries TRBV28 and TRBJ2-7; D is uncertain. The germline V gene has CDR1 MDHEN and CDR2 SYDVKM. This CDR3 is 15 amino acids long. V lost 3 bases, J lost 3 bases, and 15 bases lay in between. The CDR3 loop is CASSFFSVGVYEQYF. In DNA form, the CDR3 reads TGTGCCAGCAGTTTTTTTTCAGTTGGGGTCTACGAGCAGTACTTC.

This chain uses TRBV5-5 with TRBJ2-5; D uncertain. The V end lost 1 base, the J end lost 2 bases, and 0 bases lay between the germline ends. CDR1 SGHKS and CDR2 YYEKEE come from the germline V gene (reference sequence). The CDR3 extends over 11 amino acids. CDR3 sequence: CASSLQETQYF. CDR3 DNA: TGTGCCAGCAGCTTGCAAGAGACCCAGTACTTC.